This entry lists 2 T cell receptor beta chains sequenced from one sample in a study of CD8+ T cells in alopecia areata (dated by TCRdb to about 2018). The library was produced with the immunoSEQ multiplex PCR assay. RNA was extracted from all samples and reverse transcribed into cDNA as template for TCR sequencing. Sourced from immuneACCESS, this table was stored by TCRdb with only in-frame sequences that have V and J called. A share of the clones is absent; for the studies checked, an unresolved V gene accounts for under half, and the remainder has no known explanation. For this sample the table gives roughly 150,000 clones, of which around 55% were detected only once. Of the sample, around 4.8% falls within the top ten clones. Sequencing was carried out using CD4+ T cells sorted from blood. Receptor source: a human donor in good health.

Concerning this clone itself: Within the sample, other DNA sequences also encode this same CDR3. The chain has TRBV18 and TRBJ2-5; 9 bases line up with TRBD1. Germline lookup yields CDR1 KGHSH and CDR2 LQKENI. The junction had 0 bases not matched to a gene; V was cut back by 2 bases and J by 5 bases. The CDR3 length is 13 residues. CDR3 loop: CASSPGQGETQYF. In nucleotides, the CDR3 is TGTGCCAGCTCACCAGGACAGGGGGAGACCCAGTACTTC.

The V and J genes are TRBV5-4 and TRBJ2-3, with D tentatively TRBD2 (5 bases). The CDR3 totals 14 residues. CDR1 SGHNT and CDR2 YYREEE come from the germline V gene (reference sequence). Trimming shortened V by 4 bases and J by 1 base, and 10 bases separated the two germline ends. CDR3 bases: TGTGCCAGCAGCGCGAGCGGTGGCACAGATACGCAGTATTTT. It yields the protein CASSASGGTDTQYF.